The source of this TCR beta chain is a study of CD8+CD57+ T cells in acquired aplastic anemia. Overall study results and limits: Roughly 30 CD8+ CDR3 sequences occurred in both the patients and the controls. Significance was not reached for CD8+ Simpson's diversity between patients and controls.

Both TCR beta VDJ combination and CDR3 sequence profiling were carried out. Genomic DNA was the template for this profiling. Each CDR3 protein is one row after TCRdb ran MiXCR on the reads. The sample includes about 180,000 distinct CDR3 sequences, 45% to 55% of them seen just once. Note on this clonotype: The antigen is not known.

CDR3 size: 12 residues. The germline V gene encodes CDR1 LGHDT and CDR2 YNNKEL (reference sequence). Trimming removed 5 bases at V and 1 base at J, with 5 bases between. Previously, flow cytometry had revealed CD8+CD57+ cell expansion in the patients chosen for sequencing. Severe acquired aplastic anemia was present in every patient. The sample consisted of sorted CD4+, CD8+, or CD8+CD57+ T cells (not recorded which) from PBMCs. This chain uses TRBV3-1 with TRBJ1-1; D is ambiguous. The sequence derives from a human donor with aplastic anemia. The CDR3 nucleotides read TGTGCCAGCAGCGCGACGAACACTGAAGCTTTCTTT. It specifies CASSATNTEAFF.